These 10 T cell receptor beta chains came from one sample sequenced in a study of response to subunit inactivated influenza vaccine. TCRdb redid the calling of the RT-PCR reads with MiXCR, one entry per CDR3 protein. The data contain 500,000 to 750,000 distinct CDR3 sequences, 14% of them singletons. Sequenced material: PBMCs from blood, taken 11 to 12 days after vaccination. The source of these receptors is a man in his forties or fifties who received an inactivated influenza vaccine.

The chain is built from TRBV25-1 and TRBJ2-1; D unclear. Looked up from germline, CDR1 is MGHDK and CDR2 is SYGVNS. Trimming shortened V by 5 bases and J by 5 bases, and 10 bases separated the two germline ends. The CDR3 is 13 amino acids. The CDR3 DNA sequence: TGTGCCAGCAGTACCCCGACCGACAATGAGCAGTTCTTC. This sequence encodes CASSTPTDNEQFF.

This clonotype was seen more than once but under ten times. The CDR3, as DNA: TGCGCCAGCAGCCAAGAAGGGACACCGAACACCGGGGAGCTGTTTTTT. The encoded protein is CASSQEGTPNTGELFF. The J gene is TRBJ2-2, the V gene TRBV4-1; D may be TRBD1 (6 bases). The CDR3 runs to 16 residues. V was shortened by 0 bases and J by 0 bases, with 8 bases between the two germline ends. The germline V gene encodes CDR1 MGHRA and CDR2 YSYEKL.

J is TRBJ2-1 and V is TRBV6-2 or TRBV6-3, with D unclear. The CDR3 has 15 amino acids. The germline gives CDR1 MNHEY, CDR2 SVGEGT. Trimming removed 5 bases from V and 2 bases from J, with 13 bases in between. The CDR3 DNA sequence: TGTGCCAGCAGTACCTGGCGGAAAGCCTACAATGAGCAGTTCTTC. Its protein is CASSTWRKAYNEQFF.

The chain combines TRBV12-3 or TRBV12-4 with TRBJ2-5; D is undetermined. The CDR3 loop spans 13 amino acids. V dropped 1 base and J dropped 5 bases, with 8 bases sitting between them. Here the CDR3 reads CASSLGRSETQYF. In DNA, the CDR3 is TGTGCCAGCAGTTTAGGGAGATCGGAGACCCAGTACTTC.

The chain combines TRBV6-5 with TRBJ2-7, with 9 bases lining up with TRBD2. This CDR3 has 15 amino acids. Germline V CDR1 and CDR2: MNHEY, SVGAGI. V shed 1 base, J shed 4 bases, and the junction held 5 bases outside the gene matches. The CDR3 spells CASSYYSREGYEQYF. Written as DNA, the CDR3 is TGTGCCAGCAGTTACTATTCGCGGGAGGGATACGAGCAGTACTTC.

This clonotype was detected a few times. J is TRBJ2-2 and V is TRBV28; D tentatively reads TRBD1 or TRBD2 (5 bases each). Germline V gene sequence: CDR1 MDHEN, CDR2 SYDVKM. V gave up 5 bases and J gave up 4 bases, with 20 bases separating them. The CDR3 runs to 17 residues. CDR3 protein: CASSTNDGQEGTGELFF. The CDR3 coding sequence is TGTGCCAGCAGTACCAACGACGGACAAGAGGGCACCGGGGAGCTGTTTTTT.

The sample holds a few counts of this clonotype. V gene TRBV20-1 combines with J gene TRBJ1-5; tentative D call: TRBD1 (5 bases). Trimming removed 6 bases at V and 5 bases at J, with 17 bases between. The CDR3 runs to 14 residues. Germline CDR1 DFQATT, CDR2 SNEGSKA (reference sequence). For the CDR3, the DNA is TGCAGTGCCGGGGCGCGGGATTGGGATCAGCCCCAGCATTTT. It encodes CSAGARDWDQPQHF.

This clonotype has a count of ten or more. The chain employs TRBV24-1 and TRBJ2-1; 11 bases fit TRBD1. Germline CDR1 KGHDR, CDR2 SFDVKD. CDR3 length equals 15 residues. V shed 4 bases and J 6 bases; nucleotides not matched to a gene: 4. This CDR3 is CATSETGTGGNEQFF. The DNA for the CDR3 is TGTGCCACCAGTGAGACCGGGACAGGGGGCAATGAGCAGTTCTTC.

This sequence joins TRBV5-1 and TRBJ1-3; perhaps TRBD1 as D (5 bases). Germline V lookup: CDR1 SGHRS, CDR2 YFSETQ. CDR3 length: 16 residues. V shed 1 base and J shed 4 bases, with 15 bases lying between them. The CDR3 here is CASSLTGTIAGNTIYF. Here the CDR3 DNA reads TGCGCCAGCAGCTTGACGGGGACCATTGCGGGAAACACCATATATTTT. The full variable domain, its missing parts supplied by reference TRBV5-1 and TRBJ1-3, is KAGVTQTPRYLIKTRGQQVTLSCSPISGHRSVSWYQQTPGQGLQFLFEYFSETQRNKGNFPGRFSGRQFSNSRSEMNVSTLELGDSALYLCASSLTGTIAGNTIYFGEGSWLTVV.

CDR3 nucleotide sequence: TGTGCCAGCAGTTACATCACGGACAATGAGCAGTTCTTC. This sequence encodes CASSYITDNEQFF. The chain has TRBV6-2 or TRBV6-3 and TRBJ2-1; unclear D gene. CDR1 and CDR2 (germline): MNHEY, SVGEGT. The CDR3 consists of 13 residues. The V end was cut by 2 bases, the J end by 5 bases, with 7 bases between.